This TCR beta chain came from a study of cytomegalovirus exposure and HLA in healthy donors. Study details: Sequencing of 150 million to 200 million T cells in an earlier analysis found approximately 120 million unique TCR beta sequences. Among the 398 genotyped donors, 70% to 90% were placed in the Caucasian-associated ancestry cluster.

In germline, CDR1 is SGHRS, CDR2 YFSETQ. This CDR3 is built from 16 residues. The junction had 10 bases not matched to a gene; V was cut back by 2 bases and J by 6 bases. General study points: Altogether, some 160 TCR beta chains were recorded as cytomegalovirus-associated. It was reported that the classifier diagnosed cytomegalovirus status with high specificity and sensitivity in both the original and validation cohorts.

PCR primers comprised 60 Vbeta and 13 Jbeta primers. Libraries were prepared by immunoSEQ multiplex PCR; TCRdb keeps only in-frame clonotypes and omits some of them. The data contain 130,000 to 150,000 clones, around 80% of them singletons. Note on this clone: No antigen is known for it.

The chain has TRBV5-1 and TRBJ1-2; 10 nucleotides match TRBD1. The TCR comes from a man in his forties in good health and CMV-seropositive. Sequencing input: PBMCs. The chain's CDR3 is CASSLIPGQGMNGYTF. The CDR3 DNA reads TGCGCCAGCAGCTTAATCCCGGGACAGGGGATGAATGGCTACACCTTC.